The T cell receptor (beta chain) described here comes from a study of blood T cell repertoires in COVID-19. Germline trimming cut 5 bases from V and 3 bases from J; bases unmatched to any gene: 7. The CDR3 spans 15 residues. CDR1 and CDR2 (germline): MDHEN, SYDVKM. In the original workflow: By means of reference gene primer amplification, nucleated cell counts were estimated. Profiled with immunoSEQ multiplex PCR; TCRdb holds only in-frame clones, not every one. The V and J calls and the clone size are those of that table, but D and trimming were determined from the DNA. The sample comprises about 260,000 clones, under 95% of which are singletons, and 2.5% to 3% rests with the top ten.

This chain links TRBV28 with TRBJ2-5; TRBD2 matches at 9 bases. This clonotype was obtained from a middle-aged man who had been exposed to COVID-19. Sequenced sample: PBMCs or T cells enriched from blood (not recorded which). The CDR3 here is CASSEFGTSKETQYF. The DNA for the CDR3 is TGTGCCAGCAGTGAGTTTGGGACTAGCAAAGAGACCCAGTACTTC.